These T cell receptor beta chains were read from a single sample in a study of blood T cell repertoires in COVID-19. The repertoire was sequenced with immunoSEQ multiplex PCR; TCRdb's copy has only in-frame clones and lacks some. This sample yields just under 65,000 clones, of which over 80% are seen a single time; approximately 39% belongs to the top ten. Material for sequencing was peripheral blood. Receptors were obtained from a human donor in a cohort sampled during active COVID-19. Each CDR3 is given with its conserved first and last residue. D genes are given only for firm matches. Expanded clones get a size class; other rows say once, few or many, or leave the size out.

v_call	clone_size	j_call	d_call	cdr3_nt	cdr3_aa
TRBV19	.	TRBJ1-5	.	TGTGCCAGTAGTATAGAAAGGACAGACCCCGTACTTCAGCCCCAGCATTTT	CASSIERTDPVLQPQHF
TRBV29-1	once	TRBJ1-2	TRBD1	TGCAGCGTTGTGGACAGGGGGCGTTTCGATGGCTACACCTTC	CSVVDRGRFDGYTF
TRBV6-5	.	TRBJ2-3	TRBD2	TGTGCCAGCAGATTCAGCGGGGTGGGCACAGATACGCAGTATTTT	CASRFSGVGTDTQYF
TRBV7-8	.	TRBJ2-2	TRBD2	TGTGCCAGCAAGGAAACTAGCGGGGGGTCAGGGGAGCTGTTTTTT	CASKETSGGSGELFF
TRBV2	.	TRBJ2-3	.	TGTGCCAGCAGTGTTACCTCCAGGGGAACAGATACGCAGTATTTT	CASSVTSRGTDTQYF
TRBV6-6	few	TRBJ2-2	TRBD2	TGTGCCAGCGAGGCGGGGGGGCGTACCGGGGAGCTGTTTTTT	CASEAGGRTGELFF
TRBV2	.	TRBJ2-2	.	TGTGCCAGCAGTGATGAACAGGCAAACACCGGGGAGCTGTTTTTT	CASSDEQANTGELFF
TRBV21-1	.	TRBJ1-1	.	TGTGCCAGCAGCCCCGGGACAGATTTGGGTGAAGCTTTCTTT	CASSPGTDLGEAFF
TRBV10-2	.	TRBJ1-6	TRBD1	TGCGCCAGCGGGTCTGACAGGGGAAATTCACCCCTCCACTTT	CASGSDRGNSPLHF
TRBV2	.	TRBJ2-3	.	TGTGCCAGCAGTGAATTACTGAACACAGATACGCAGTATTTT	CASSELLNTDTQYF
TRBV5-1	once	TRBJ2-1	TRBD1	TGCGCCAGCAGCCTAAGACAGGGGGCGGCCTACAATGAGCAGTTCTTC	CASSLRQGAAYNEQFF
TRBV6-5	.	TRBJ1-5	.	TGTGCCAGCAGTTACGGAGGGGGCAATCAGCCCCAGCATTTT	CASSYGGGNQPQHF
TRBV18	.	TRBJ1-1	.	TGTGCCAGCTCACCCACTATGAACACTGAAGCTTTCTTT	CASSPTMNTEAFF
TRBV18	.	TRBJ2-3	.	TGTGCCAGCTCACAGAGTGCAGATACGCAGTATTTT	CASSQSADTQYF
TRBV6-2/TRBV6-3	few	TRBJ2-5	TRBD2	TGTGCCAGCAGTTACACTAGCGGGGGGGCTGAGACCCAGTACTTC	CASSYTSGGAETQYF
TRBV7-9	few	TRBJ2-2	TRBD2	TGTGCCAGCAGCTTAAGCGGGGTAGGCGGGGAGCTGTTTTTT	CASSLSGVGGELFF
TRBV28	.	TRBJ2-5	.	TGTGCCAGCACCGAGGGTCGGGGGTTTAGGGAGACCCAGTACTTC	CASTEGRGFRETQYF
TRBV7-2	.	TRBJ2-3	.	TGTGCCAGCAGCTCCTGGGGCGCAGGCACAGATACGCAGTATTTT	CASSSWGAGTDTQYF
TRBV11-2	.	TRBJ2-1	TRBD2	TGTGCCAGCAGCTTAGCATACGGGGGGGCCCGCGATGAGCAGTTCTTC	CASSLAYGGARDEQFF
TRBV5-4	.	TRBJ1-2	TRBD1	TGTGCCAGCAGCTGGGCGGGACAGGGATCCTATGGCTACACCTTC	CASSWAGQGSYGYTF
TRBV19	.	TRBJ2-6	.	TGTGCCAGTAGTATCCAGTCTGGGGCCAACGTCCTGACTTTC	CASSIQSGANVLTF
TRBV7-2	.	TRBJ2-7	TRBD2	TGTGCCAGCAGCTATAGCGGGGGGGCCGGGGACGAGCAGTACTTC	CASSYSGGAGDEQYF
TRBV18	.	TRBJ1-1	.	TGTGCCAGCTCACTTGTAGAGGAGTCTGAAGCTTTCTTT	CASSLVEESEAFF
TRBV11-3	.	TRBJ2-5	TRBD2	TGTGCCAGCAGCTACCCAGGGAGGCTAGCGGGCCCGGCGTACCAAGAGACCCAGTACTTC	CASSYPGRLAGPAYQETQYF
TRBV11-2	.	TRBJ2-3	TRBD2	TGTGCCAGCAGCCGTGTGGCTAGCGGGCAGGCTGGGGCCCTTGGAGCGCAGTATTTT	CASSRVASGQAGALGAQYF
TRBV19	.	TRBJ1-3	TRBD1	TGTGCCAGTACCACCGGGACAGGGAGAAACACCATATATTTT	CASTTGTGRNTIYF
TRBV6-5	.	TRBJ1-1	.	TGTGCCAGCAGTTACAGGGACTTGAACACTGAAGCTTTCTTT	CASSYRDLNTEAFF
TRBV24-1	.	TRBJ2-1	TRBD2	TGTGCCACCAGTGCTCCGGGGCCTAGCGGGGGGGAGGATGAGCAGTTCTTC	CATSAPGPSGGEDEQFF
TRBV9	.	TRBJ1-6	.	TGTGCCAGCAGCGTAACCCCGGGGAATTCACCCCTCCACTTT	CASSVTPGNSPLHF
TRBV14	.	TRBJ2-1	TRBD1	TGTGCCAGCAGCCAAGAAGGTTATAGGGGGCGCCTTAAGTTCTTC	CASSQEGYRGRLKFF
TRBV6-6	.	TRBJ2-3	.	TGTGCCACCCAGGAGGTGAGAGCAGATACGCAGTATTTT	CATQEVRADTQYF
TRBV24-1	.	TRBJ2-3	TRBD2	TGTGCGTCGAGCGGGGGTTTCGCAGATACGCAGTATTTT	CASSGGFADTQYF
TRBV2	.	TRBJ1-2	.	TGTGCCAGCAGTAGGACAGAGCTCTATGGCTACACCTTC	CASSRTELYGYTF
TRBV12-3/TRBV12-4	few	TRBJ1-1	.	TGTGCCAGCAGTTTGGGAGAGAACACTGAAGCTTTCTTT	CASSLGENTEAFF
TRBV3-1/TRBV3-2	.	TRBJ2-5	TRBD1	TGTGCCAGCAGCCAAGGGGACAGACTCCAAGAGACCCAGTACTTC	CASSQGDRLQETQYF
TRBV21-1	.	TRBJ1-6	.	TGTGCCAGCAGCAAAGCCAGGGCCCCCCATAATTCACCCCTCCACTTT	CASSKARAPHNSPLHF
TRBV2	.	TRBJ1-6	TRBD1	TGTGCCAGCAGTTGGACAGGGTTCGGTTCACCCCTCCACTTT	CASSWTGFGSPLHF
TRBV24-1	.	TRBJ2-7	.	TGTGCCACCAGTGATTGGTCGGGGGACGAGCAGTACTTC	CATSDWSGDEQYF
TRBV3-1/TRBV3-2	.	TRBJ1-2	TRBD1	TGTGCCAGCAGCCAAAGGGACAGGGGGAATGGCTACACCTTC	CASSQRDRGNGYTF
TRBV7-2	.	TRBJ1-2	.	TGTGCCAGCAGCCACACCTCCCCCGGGACAAGATATCCTTACTATGGCTACACCTTC	CASSHTSPGTRYPYYGYTF
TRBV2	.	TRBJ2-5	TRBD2	TGTGCCAGCAGTGATCTTAGCGGGGTCCAAGAGACCCAGTACTTC	CASSDLSGVQETQYF
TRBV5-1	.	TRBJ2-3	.	TGCGCCAGCAGCTTGGCAGGGACAGATACGCAGTATTTT	CASSLAGTDTQYF
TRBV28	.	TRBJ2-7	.	TGTGCCAGCAGTTCGAGCCGAATCGTTTACTTC	CASSSSRIVYF
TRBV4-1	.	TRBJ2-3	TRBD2	TGCGCCAGCAGCCAAGATCTTGTAGGCGGGGGGGCTGGAGATACGCAGTATTTT	CASSQDLVGGGAGDTQYF
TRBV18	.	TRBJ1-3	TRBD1	TGTGCCAGCTCACCACAGTTAATGGGACAGGGGGCTTCTGGAAACACCATATATTTT	CASSPQLMGQGASGNTIYF
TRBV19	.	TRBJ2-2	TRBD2	TGTGCCACTAGCGGGAGAGACACGAACACCGGGGAGCTGTTTTTT	CATSGRDTNTGELFF
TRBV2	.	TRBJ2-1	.	TGTGCCAGCAGACGGGGTAGCTCCTACAATGAGCAGTTCTTC	CASRRGSSYNEQFF
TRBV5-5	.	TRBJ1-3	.	TGTGCCAGCAGTCTCCCCATTACAGGCTCTGGAAACACCATATATTTT	CASSLPITGSGNTIYF
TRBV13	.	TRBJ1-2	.	TGTGCCAGCAGCTTTGGTCGGGGAGTGGATGGCTACACCTTC	CASSFGRGVDGYTF
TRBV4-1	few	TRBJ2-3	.	TGCGCCAGCAGCCAAGAGCGACGGGGGAGCACAGATACGCAGTATTTT	CASSQERRGSTDTQYF
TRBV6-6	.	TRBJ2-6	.	TGTGCCAGCAGCTCCTCGGAGCTCTCTGGGGCCAACGTCCTGACTTTC	CASSSSELSGANVLTF
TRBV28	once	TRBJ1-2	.	TGTGCCAGCAGTGTGGACACCCGCGGCTACACCTTC	CASSVDTRGYTF
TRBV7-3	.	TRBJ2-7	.	TGTGCCAGCAGCTCCCCTCTAGCTTCCCCTTACGAGCAGTACTTC	CASSSPLASPYEQYF
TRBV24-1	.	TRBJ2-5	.	TGTGCCACCAGTGAACCACAGGGTACCTCAGGATGGGAGACCCAGTACTTC	CATSEPQGTSGWETQYF
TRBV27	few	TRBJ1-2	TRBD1	TGTGCCAGCAGTCGAGGACAGGGGAGTTACACCTTC	CASSRGQGSYTF
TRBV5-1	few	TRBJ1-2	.	TGCGCCAGCAGCTTGACTGGGGGCGCCGGCTATGGCTACACCTTC	CASSLTGGAGYGYTF
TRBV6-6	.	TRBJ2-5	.	TGTGCCAGCAGCCTTAGAGAGACCCAGTACTTC	CASSLRETQYF
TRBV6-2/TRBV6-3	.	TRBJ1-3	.	TGTGCCAGCAGTACCCTAACCGGAAACACCATATATTTT	CASSTLTGNTIYF
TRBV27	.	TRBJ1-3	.	TGTGCCAGCAGTGACCTAGCGATTGGAAACACCATATATTTT	CASSDLAIGNTIYF